This T cell receptor beta chain stems from a study of T cell responses to AZD1222 COVID-19 vaccine. Study details: Combined were second doses at about 4 or about 12 weeks.

With regard to this clone: The antigen remains undetermined. The junction differs from germline at one of its ends, possibly a read error.

Sequenced by immunoSEQ multiplex PCR; TCRdb stores in-frame clones only, minus some. The sample lists tens of thousands of clones; 65% to 90% were seen once. General study points: The donors showed a predominance of white British ancestry and of females, with possible underestimation of clonal diversity.

This CDR3 has 13 residues. CDR1 SSHAT and CDR2 FNYEAQ come from the germline V gene (reference sequence). This TCR came from an adult in good health. V usage is TRBV7-7 and J usage is TRBJ2-7; the match to TRBD1 covers 8 bases. Source: peripheral blood, taken on day 0 of AZD1222 vaccination. The CDR3 sequence is CASSSDRGGEQYF. CDR3 DNA sequence: TGTGCTAGCAGCTCAGACAGGGGCGGCGAGCAGTACTTC.